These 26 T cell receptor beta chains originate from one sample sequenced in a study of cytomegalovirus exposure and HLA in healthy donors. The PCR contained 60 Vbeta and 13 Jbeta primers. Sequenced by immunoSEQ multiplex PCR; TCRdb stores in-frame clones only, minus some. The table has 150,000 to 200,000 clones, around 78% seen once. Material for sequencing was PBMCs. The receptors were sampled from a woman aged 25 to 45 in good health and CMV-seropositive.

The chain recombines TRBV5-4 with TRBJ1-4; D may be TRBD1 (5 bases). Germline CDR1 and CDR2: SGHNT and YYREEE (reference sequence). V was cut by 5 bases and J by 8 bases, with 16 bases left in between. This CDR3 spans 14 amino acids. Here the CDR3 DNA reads TGTGCCAGCAGTTATGGAGGGGTGGGCGAAAAACTGTTTTTT. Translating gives CASSYGGVGEKLFF.

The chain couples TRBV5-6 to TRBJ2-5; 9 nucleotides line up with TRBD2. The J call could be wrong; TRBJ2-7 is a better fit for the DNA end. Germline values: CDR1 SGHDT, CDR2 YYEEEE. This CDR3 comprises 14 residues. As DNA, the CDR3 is TGTGCCAGCAGCTGGGGTAGCGGGAGCTTCGAGCAGTACTTC. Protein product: CASSWGSGSFEQYF.

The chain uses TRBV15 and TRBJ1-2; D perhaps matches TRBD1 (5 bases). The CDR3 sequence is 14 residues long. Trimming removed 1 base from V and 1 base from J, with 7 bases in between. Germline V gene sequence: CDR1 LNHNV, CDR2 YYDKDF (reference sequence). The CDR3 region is CATSRGGFNYGYTF. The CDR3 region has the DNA TGTGCCACCAGCAGAGGGGGCTTTAACTATGGCTACACCTTC.

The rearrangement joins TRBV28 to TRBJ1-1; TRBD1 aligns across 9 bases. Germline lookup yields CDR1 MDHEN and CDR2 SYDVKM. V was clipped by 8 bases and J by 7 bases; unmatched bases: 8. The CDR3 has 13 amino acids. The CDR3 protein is CASGDRDGIEAFF. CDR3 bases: TGTGCCAGCGGGGACAGGGATGGAATTGAAGCTTTCTTT.

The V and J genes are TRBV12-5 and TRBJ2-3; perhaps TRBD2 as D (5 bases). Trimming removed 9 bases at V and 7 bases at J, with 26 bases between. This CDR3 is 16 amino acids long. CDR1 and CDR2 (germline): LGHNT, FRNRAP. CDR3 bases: TGTGCTAGCCCCCCCCGTGCCCAAAGACGGGGATATACGCAGTATTTT. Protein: CASPPRAQRRGYTQYF.

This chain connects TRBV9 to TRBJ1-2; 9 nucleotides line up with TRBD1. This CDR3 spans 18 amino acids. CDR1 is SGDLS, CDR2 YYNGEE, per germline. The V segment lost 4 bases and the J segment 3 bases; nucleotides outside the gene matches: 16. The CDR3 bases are TGTGCCAGCAGCTGGGGCGGTAGGGACAGGGTTTTCGACTATGGCTACACCTTC. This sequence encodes CASSWGGRDRVFDYGYTF.

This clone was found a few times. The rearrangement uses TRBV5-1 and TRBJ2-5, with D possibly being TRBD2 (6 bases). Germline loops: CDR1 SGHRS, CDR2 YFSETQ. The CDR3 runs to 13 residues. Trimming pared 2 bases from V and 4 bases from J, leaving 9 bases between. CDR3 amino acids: CASSFRRGETQYF. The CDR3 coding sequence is TGCGCCAGCAGCTTTAGGAGGGGAGAGACCCAGTACTTC. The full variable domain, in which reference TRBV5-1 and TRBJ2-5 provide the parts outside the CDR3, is KAGVTQTPRYLIKTRGQQVTLSCSPISGHRSVSWYQQTPGQGLQFLFEYFSETQRNKGNFPGRFSGRQFSNSRSEMNVSTLELGDSALYLCASSFRRGETQYFGPGTRLLVL.

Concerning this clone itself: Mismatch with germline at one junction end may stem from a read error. CDR3 nucleotide sequence: TGTGGCAGCAGAAATTGGACTAGCGGGGGGGCCAATGAGCAGTTCTTC. Its protein is CGSRNWTSGGANEQFF. The rearrangement links TRBV27 to TRBJ2-1; TRBD2 agrees at 15 bases. Germline V gene lookup returns CDR1 MNHEY and CDR2 SMNVEV (reference sequence). There are 16 residues in the CDR3.

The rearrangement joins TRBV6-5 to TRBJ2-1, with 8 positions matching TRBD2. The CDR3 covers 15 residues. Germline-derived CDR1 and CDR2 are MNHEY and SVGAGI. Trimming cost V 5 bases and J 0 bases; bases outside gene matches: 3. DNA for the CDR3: TGTGCCAGCAGTGGTAGCGGGGCCTCCTACAATGAGCAGTTCTTC. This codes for CASSGSGASYNEQFF.

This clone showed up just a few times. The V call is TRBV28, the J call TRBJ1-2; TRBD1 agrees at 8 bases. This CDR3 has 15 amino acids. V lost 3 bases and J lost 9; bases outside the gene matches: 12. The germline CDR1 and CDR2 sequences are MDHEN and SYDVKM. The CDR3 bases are TGTGCCAGCAGTTTGATCGCGGGGACAGGATCACGCTACACCTTC. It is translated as CASSLIAGTGSRYTF.

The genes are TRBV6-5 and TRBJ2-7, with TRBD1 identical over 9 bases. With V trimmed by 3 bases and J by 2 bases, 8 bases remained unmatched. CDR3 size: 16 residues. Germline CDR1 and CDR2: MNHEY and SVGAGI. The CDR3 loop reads CASSYQGTGSTYEQYF. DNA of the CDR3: TGTGCCAGCAGTTATCAGGGGACAGGGTCCACCTACGAGCAGTACTTC.

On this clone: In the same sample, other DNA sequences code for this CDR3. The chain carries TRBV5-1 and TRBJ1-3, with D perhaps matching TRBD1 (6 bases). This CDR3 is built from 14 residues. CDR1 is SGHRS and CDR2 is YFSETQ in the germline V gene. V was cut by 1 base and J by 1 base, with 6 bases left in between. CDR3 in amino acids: CASSLTGSGNTIYF. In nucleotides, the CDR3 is TGCGCCAGCAGCTTGACAGGGTCTGGAAACACCATATATTTT.

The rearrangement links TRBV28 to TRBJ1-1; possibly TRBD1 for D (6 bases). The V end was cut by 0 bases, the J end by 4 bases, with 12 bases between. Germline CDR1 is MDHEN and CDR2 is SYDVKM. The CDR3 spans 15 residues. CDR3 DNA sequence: TGTGCCAGCAGTTTATGGAACAGGGCGGGCACTGAAGCTTTCTTT. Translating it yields CASSLWNRAGTEAFF.

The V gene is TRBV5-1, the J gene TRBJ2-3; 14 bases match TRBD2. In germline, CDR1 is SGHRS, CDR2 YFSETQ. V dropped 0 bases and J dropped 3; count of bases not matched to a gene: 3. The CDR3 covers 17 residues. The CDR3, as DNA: TGCGCCAGCAGCTTGGGACTAGCGGGAGGGCCTACAGATACGCAGTATTTT. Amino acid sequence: CASSLGLAGGPTDTQYF.

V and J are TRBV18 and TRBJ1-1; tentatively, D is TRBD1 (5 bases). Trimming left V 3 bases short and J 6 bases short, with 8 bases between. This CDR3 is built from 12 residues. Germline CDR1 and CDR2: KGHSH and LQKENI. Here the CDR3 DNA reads TGTGCCAGCTCACCTGGGACTCCTGAAGCTTTCTTT. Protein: CASSPGTPEAFF.

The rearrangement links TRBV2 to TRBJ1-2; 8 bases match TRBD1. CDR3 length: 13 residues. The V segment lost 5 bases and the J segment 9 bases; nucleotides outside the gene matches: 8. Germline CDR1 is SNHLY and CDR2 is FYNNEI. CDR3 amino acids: CASSRDRSGSYTF. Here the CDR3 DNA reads TGTGCCAGCAGTCGGGACAGGTCCGGGAGCTACACCTTC. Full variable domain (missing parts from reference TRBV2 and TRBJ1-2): EPEVTQTPSHQVTQMGQEVILRCVPISNHLYFYWYRQILGQKVEFLVSFYNNEISEKSEIFDDQFSVERPDGSNFTLKIRSTKLEDSAMYFCASSRDRSGSYTFGSGTRLTVV.

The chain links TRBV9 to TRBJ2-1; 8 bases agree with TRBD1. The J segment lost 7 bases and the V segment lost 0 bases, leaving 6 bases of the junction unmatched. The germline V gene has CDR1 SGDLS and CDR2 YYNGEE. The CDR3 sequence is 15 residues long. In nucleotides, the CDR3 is TGTGCCAGCAGCGTAGGGCAGGGGGCGCGTAATGAGCAGTTCTTC. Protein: CASSVGQGARNEQFF.

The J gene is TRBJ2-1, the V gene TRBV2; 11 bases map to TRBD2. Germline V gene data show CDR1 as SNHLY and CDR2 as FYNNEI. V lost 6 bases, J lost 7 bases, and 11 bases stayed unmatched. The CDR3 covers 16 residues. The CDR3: CASRALSGRVSNEQFF. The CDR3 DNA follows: TGTGCCAGCAGAGCCCTTAGCGGGAGGGTCTCGAATGAGCAGTTCTTC.

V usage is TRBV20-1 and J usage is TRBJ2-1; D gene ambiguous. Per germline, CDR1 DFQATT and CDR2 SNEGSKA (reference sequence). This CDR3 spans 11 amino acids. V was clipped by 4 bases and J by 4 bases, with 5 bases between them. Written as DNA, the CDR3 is TGCAGTGCTATTCCGTACAATGAGCAGTTCTTC. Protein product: CSAIPYNEQFF.

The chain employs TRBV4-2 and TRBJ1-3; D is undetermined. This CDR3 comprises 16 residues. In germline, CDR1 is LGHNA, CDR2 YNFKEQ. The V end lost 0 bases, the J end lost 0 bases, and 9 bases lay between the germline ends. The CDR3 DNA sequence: TGTGCCAGCAGCCAAGAGGAGGCAAGCTCTGGAAACACCATATATTTT. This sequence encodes CASSQEEASSGNTIYF.

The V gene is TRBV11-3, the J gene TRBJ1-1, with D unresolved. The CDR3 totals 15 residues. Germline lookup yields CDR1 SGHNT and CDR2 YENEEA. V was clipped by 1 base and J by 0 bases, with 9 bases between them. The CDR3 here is CASSLGSSMNTEAFF. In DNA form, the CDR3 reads TGTGCCAGCAGCTTAGGATCCAGTATGAACACTGAAGCTTTCTTT.

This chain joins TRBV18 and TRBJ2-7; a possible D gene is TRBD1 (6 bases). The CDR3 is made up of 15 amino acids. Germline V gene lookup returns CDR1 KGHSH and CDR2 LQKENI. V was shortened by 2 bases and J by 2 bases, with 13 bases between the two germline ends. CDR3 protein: CASSPKGDGPYEQYF. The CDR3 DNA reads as TGTGCCAGCTCACCAAAGGGGGACGGGCCCTACGAGCAGTACTTC.

CDR3 in amino acids: CAISDTGSRAEAFF. CDR3 DNA sequence: TGTGCCATCAGTGATACAGGGAGTCGCGCTGAAGCTTTCTTT. J is TRBJ1-1 and V is TRBV10-3; tentatively, D is TRBD1 (6 bases). Germline V gene lookup returns CDR1 ENHRY and CDR2 SYGVKD. This CDR3 region has 14 residues. V lost 3 bases to trimming and J lost 6 bases, with 14 bases between them.

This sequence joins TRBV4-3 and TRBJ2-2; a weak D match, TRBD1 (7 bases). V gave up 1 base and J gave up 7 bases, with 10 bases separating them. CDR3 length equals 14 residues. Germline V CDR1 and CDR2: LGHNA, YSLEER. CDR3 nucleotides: TGCGCCAGCAGCCAAGGGAGGGGGCACGGGGAGCTGTTTTTT. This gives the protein CASSQGRGHGELFF.

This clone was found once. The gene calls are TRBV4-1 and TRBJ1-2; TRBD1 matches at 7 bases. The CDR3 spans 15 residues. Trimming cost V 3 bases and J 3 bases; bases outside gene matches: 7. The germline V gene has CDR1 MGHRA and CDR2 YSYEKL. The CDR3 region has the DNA TGCGCCAGCAGCCAGATGGACAGGCCCCACTATGGCTACACCTTC. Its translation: CASSQMDRPHYGYTF.

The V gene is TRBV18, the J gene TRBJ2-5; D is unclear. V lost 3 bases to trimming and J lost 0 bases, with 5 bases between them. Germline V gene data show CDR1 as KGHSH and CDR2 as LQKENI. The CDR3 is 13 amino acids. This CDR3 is CASSPEYQETQYF. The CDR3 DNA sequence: TGTGCCAGCTCACCCGAGTACCAAGAGACCCAGTACTTC.